In its sample, the clone carrying this TCR beta chain was seen many times. TCRdb reanalysed the 5' RACE reads using MiXCR and keeps one entry per CDR3 protein. The top ten clones hold 20% to 25% of a sample with about 350,000 distinct CDR3 sequences, over 4% of them seen once. This entry is derived from a study of T cells after yellow fever vaccination. V trimming: 0 bases; J trimming: 4 bases; junction bases outside the gene matches: 3. The CDR3 covers 15 residues. Germline values: CDR1 LGHNA, CDR2 YNFKEQ. The chain combines TRBV4-2 with TRBJ2-3, with 8 positions matching TRBD2. Here the sequenced sample was PBMCs, taken 5 days after the yellow fever booster vaccination. This clonotype originated in a young man who received the YFV17D yellow fever vaccine. The CDR3 loop is CASSQDRGGPDTQYF. In nucleotides, the CDR3 is TGTGCCAGCAGCCAAGATCGGGGGGGCCCAGATACGCAGTATTTT.